This T cell receptor beta chain was sequenced in a study of blood T cells in healthy people across ages. Notes on the study in general: Long-lived donors exceeded aged donors in naive CD4+ cells and diversity.

Concerning this clonotype: Antigen: not known.

Together with a sample-barcoded 5' primer, a J-beta primer mix was included in a second PCR lasting about 7 to 11 cycles. Each single sample gave us at least 2.5 million CDR3-containing paired-end reads. TCRdb reanalysed the 5' RACE reads using MiXCR and keeps one entry per CDR3 protein. Of 1,300,000 or so distinct CDR3 sequences detected, approximately 59% appear once; the ten largest clones hold 6.5% to 8.5%. The clonotype comes from a man younger than 35 in good health. Specimen: blood.

The DNA for the CDR3 is TGTGCCAGCAGTTACTCGCTAGGAATGAACACTGAAGCTTTCTTT. Its translation is CASSYSLGMNTEAFF. This chain links TRBV6-2 or TRBV6-3 with TRBJ1-1; no firm D call. This CDR3 region has 15 residues. Trimming left V 0 bases short and J 0 bases short, with 8 bases between. CDR1 is MNHEY, CDR2 SVGEGT, per germline.